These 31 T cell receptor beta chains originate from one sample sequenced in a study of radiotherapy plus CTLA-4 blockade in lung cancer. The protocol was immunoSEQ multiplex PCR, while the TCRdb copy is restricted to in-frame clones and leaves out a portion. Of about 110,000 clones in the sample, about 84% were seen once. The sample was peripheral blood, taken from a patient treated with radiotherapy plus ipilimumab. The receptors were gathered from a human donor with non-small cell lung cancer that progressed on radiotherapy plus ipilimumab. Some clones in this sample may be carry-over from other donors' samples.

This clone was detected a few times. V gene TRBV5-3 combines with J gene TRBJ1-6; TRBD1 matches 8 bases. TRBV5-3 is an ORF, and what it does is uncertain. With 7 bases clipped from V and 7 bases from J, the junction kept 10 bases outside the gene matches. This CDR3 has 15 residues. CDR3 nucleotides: TGTGCCAGAGGGGGCCGGACAGGGCCGAATTCACCCCTCCACTTT. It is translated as CARGGRTGPNSPLHF.

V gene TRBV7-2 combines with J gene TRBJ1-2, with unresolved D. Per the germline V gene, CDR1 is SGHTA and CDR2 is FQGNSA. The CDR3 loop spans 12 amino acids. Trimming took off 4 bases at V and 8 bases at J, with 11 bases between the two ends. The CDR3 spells CASSSGSRGYTF. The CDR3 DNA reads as TGTGCCAGCAGCTCCGGGAGTAGGGGCTACACCTTC. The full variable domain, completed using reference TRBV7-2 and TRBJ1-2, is GAGVSQSPSNKVTEKGKDVELRCDPISGHTALYWYRQSLGQGLEFLIYFQGNSAPDKSGLPSDRFSAERTGGSVSTLTIQRTQQEDSAVYLCASSSGSRGYTFGSGTRLTVV.

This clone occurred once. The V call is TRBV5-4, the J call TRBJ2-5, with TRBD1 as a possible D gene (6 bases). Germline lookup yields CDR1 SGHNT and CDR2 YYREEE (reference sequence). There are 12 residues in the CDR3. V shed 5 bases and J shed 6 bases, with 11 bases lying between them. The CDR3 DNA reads TGTGCCAGCAGTACAGGGATACAGACCCAGTACTTC. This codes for CASSTGIQTQYF.

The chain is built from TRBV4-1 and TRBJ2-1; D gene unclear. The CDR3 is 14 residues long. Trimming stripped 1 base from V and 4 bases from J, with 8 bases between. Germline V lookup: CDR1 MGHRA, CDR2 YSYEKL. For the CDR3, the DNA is TGCGCCAGCAGCCAAGGCACACGTTACAATGAGCAGTTCTTC. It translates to CASSQGTRYNEQFF.

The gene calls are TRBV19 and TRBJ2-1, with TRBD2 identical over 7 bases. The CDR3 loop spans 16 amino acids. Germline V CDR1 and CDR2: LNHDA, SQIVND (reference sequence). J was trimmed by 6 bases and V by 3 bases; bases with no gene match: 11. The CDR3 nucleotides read TGTGCCAGTAGTATCCGAGCGGGGACCTACGGCAATGAGCAGTTCTTC. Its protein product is CASSIRAGTYGNEQFF.

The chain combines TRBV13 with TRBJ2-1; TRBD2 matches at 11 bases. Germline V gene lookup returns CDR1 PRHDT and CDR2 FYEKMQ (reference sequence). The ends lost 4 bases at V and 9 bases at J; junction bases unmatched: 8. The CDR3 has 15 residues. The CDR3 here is CASSWLPGTSGEQFF. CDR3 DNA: TGTGCCAGCAGCTGGCTCCCCGGGACTAGCGGTGAGCAGTTCTTC.

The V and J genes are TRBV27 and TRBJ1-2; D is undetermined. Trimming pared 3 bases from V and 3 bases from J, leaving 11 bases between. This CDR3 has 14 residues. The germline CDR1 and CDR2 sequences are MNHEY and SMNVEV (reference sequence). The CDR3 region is CASSFTAAHYGYTF. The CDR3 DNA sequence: TGTGCCAGCAGTTTTACAGCGGCACACTATGGCTACACCTTC.

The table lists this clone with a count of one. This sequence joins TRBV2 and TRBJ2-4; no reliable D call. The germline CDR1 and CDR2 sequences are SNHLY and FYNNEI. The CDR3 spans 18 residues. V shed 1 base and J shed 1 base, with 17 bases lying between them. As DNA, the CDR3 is TGTGCCAGCAGTGAAGTCAGGACGGAGTTATTTGCCAAAAACATTCAGTACTTC. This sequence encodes CASSEVRTELFAKNIQYF.

The CDR3 protein is CASSLGDSSTEAFF. CDR3 nucleotide sequence: TGTGCCAGCAGCCTAGGGGACAGCAGCACTGAAGCTTTCTTT. V usage is TRBV11-2 and J usage is TRBJ1-1, with 7 bases fitting TRBD1. Germline V lookup: CDR1 SGHAT, CDR2 FQNNGV. The CDR3 has 14 amino acids. V lost 5 bases and J lost 4; bases outside the gene matches: 7.

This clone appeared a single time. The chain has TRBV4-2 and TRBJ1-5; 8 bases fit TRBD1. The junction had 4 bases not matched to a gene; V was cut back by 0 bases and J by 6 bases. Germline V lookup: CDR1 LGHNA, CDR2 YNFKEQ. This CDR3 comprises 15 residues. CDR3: CASSQDRGPGQPQHF. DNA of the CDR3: TGTGCCAGCAGCCAAGACAGGGGGCCCGGTCAGCCCCAGCATTTT.

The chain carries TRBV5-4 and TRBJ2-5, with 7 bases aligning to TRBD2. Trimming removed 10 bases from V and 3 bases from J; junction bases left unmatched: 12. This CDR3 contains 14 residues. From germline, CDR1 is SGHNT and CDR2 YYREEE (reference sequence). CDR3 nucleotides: TGTGCCGTCGGTAGTGGGGGGGATAAAGAGACCCAGTACTTC. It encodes CAVGSGGDKETQYF.

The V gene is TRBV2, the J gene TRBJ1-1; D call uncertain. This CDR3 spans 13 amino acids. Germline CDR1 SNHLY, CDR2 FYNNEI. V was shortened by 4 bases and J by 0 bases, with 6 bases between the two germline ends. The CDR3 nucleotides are TGTGCCAGCAGTGTACTTATGAACACTGAAGCTTTCTTT. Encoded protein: CASSVLMNTEAFF.

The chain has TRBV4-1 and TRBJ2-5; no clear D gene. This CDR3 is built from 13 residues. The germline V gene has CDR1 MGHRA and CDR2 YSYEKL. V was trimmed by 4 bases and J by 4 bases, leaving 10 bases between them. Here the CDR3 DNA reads TGCGCCAGCAGCCGACCACTTGGAGAGACCCAGTACTTC. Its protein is CASSRPLGETQYF.

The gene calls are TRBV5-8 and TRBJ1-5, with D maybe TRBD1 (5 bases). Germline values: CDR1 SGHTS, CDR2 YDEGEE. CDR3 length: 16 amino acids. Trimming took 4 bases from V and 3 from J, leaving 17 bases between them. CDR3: CASSVVWGSYNQPQHF. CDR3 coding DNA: TGTGCCAGCAGCGTGGTCTGGGGGAGCTACAATCAGCCCCAGCATTTT.

In DNA form, the CDR3 reads TGTGCCAGCATGGACAGGGGGGATTCACCCCTCCACTTT. Protein: CASMDRGDSPLHF. This sequence joins TRBV2 and TRBJ1-6; 10 bases align to TRBD1. Germline V gene sequence: CDR1 SNHLY, CDR2 FYNNEI. After removal of 7 bases from V and 8 bases from J, the junction contained 2 bases not matched to a gene. This CDR3 comprises 13 residues.

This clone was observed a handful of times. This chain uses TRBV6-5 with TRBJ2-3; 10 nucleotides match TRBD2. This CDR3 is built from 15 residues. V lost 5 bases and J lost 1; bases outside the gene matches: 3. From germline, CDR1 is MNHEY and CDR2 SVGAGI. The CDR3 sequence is CASSVLAGGTDTQYF. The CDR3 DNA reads TGTGCCAGCAGTGTTCTAGCGGGGGGCACAGATACGCAGTATTTT.

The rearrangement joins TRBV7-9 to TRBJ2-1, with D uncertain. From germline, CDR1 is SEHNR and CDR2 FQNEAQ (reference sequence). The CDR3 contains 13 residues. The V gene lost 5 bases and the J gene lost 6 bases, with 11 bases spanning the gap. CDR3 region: CASSQGSSNEQFF. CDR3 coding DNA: TGTGCCAGCAGCCAAGGAAGCTCCAATGAGCAGTTCTTC.

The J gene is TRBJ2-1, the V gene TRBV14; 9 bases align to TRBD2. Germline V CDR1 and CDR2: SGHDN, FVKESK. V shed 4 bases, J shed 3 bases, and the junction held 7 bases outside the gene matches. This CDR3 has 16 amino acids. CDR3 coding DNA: TGTGCCAGCAGCCTATCTAGCGGGGTCTACTACAATGAGCAGTTCTTC. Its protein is CASSLSSGVYYNEQFF.

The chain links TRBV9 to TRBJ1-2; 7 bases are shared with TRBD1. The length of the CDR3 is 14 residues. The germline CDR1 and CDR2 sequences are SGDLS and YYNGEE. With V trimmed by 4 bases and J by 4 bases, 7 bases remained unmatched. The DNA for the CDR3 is TGTGCCAGCAGCTTCCAGGGGGACGGCTATGGCTACACCTTC. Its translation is CASSFQGDGYGYTF.

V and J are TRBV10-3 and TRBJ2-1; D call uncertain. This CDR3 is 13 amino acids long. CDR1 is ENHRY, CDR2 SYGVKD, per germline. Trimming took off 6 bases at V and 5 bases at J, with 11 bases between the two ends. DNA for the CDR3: TGTGCCATCAGACGAGACAAAGACAATGAGCAGTTCTTC. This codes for CAIRRDKDNEQFF.

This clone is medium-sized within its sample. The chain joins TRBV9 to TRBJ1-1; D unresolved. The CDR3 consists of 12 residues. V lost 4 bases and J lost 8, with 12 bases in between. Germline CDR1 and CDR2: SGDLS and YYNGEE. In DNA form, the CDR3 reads TGTGCCAGCAGCCCATCGATCGGAGAAGCTTTCTTT. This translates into CASSPSIGEAFF.

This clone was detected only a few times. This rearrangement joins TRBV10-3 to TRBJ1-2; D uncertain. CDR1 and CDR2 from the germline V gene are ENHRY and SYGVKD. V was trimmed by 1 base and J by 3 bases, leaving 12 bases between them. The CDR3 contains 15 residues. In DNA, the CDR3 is TGTGCCATCAGTGAGTGGGAGGGTGAGGACTATGGCTACACCTTC. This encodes CAISEWEGEDYGYTF.

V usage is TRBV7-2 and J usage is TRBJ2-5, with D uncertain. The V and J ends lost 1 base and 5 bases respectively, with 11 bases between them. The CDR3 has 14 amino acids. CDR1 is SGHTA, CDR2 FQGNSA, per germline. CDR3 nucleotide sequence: TGTGCCAGCAGCTTAGGCAAGGGTGGGGAGACCCAGTACTTC. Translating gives CASSLGKGGETQYF. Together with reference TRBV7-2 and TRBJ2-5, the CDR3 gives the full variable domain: GAGVSQSPSNKVTEKGKDVELRCDPISGHTALYWYRQSLGQGLEFLIYFQGNSAPDKSGLPSDRFSAERTGGSVSTLTIQRTQQEDSAVYLCASSLGKGGETQYFGPGTRLLVL.

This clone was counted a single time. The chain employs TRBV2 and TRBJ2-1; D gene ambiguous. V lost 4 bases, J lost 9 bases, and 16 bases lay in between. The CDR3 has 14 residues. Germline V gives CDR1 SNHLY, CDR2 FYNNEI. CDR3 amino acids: CASSGSTPGGEQFF. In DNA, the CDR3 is TGTGCCAGCAGTGGTTCGACCCCGGGCGGTGAGCAGTTCTTC.

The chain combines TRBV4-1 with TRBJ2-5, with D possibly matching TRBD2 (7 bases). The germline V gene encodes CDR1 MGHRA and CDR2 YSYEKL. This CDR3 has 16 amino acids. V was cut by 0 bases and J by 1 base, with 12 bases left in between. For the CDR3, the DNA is TGCGCCAGCAGCCAAGATTCTGGGGGGGCCCAAGAGACCCAGTACTTC. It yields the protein CASSQDSGGAQETQYF.

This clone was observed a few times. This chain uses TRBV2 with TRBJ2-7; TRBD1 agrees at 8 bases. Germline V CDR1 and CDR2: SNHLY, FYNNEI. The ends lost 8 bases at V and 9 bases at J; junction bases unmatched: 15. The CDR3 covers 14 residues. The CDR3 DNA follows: TGTGCCAGCTTCCGGGACAGGCCCTATCGAGGGCAGTACTTC. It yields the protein CASFRDRPYRGQYF.

The CDR3: CASSFGKGQPQHF. CDR3 in DNA: TGTGCCAGCAGCTTTGGAAAGGGACAGCCCCAGCATTTT. The rearrangement uses TRBV7-2 and TRBJ1-5; D is undetermined. The germline V and J ends were trimmed by 3 bases and 7 bases, with 10 bases remaining between them. The CDR3 totals 13 residues. The germline gives CDR1 SGHTA, CDR2 FQGNSA.

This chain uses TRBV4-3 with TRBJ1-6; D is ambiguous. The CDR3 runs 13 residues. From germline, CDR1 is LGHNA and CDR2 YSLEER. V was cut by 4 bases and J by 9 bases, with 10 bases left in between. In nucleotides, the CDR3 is TGCGCCAGCAGCCCTCTAGGGCCTTCACCCCTCCACTTT. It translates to CASSPLGPSPLHF.

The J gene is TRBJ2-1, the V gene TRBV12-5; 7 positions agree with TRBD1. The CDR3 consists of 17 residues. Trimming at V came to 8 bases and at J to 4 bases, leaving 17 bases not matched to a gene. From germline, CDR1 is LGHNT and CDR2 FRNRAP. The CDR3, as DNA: TGTGCTAGTCATGATAGCCGGGACCCAGGGGGATACAATGAGCAGTTCTTC. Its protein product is CASHDSRDPGGYNEQFF.

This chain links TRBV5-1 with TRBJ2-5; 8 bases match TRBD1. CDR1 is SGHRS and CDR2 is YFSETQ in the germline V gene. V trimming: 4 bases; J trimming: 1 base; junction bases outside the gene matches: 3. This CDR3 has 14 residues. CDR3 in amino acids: CASSPTGVQETQYF. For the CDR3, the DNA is TGCGCCAGCAGCCCGACAGGGGTCCAAGAGACCCAGTACTTC.

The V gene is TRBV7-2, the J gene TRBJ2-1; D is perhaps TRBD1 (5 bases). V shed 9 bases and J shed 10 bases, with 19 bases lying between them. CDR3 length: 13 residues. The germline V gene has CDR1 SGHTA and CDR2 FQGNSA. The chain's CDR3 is CASTTGHALEQFF. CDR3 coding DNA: TGTGCCAGTACAACAGGACACGCACTCGAGCAGTTCTTC. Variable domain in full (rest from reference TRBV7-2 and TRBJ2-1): GAGVSQSPSNKVTEKGKDVELRCDPISGHTALYWYRQSLGQGLEFLIYFQGNSAPDKSGLPSDRFSAERTGGSVSTLTIQRTQQEDSAVYLCASTTGHALEQFFGPGTRLTVL.